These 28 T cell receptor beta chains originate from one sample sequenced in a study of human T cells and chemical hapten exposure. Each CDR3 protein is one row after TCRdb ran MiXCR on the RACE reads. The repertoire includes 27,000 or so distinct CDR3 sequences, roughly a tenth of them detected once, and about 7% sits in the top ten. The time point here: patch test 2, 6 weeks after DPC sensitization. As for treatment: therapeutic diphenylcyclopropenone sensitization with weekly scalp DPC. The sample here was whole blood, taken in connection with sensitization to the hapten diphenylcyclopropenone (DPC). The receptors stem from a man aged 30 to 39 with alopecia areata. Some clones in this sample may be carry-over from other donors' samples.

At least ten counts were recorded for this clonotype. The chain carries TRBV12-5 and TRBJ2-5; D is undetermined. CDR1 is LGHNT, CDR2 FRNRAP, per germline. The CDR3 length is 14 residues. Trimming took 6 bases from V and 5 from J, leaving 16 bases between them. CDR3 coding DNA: TGTGCTAGTGGCCCAGCCCACAGCTGGGAGACCCAGTACTTC. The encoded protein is CASGPAHSWETQYF.

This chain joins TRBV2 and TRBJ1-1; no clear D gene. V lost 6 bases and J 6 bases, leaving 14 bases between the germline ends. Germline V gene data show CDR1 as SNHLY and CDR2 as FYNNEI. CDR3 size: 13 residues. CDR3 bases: TGTGCCAGCAGCTTGATCCCGGGCGCTGAAGCTTTCTTT. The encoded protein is CASSLIPGAEAFF.

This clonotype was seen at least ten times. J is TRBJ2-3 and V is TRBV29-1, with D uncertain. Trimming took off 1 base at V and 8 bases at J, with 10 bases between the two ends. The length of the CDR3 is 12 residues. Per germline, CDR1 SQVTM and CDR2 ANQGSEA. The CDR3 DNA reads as TGCAGCGTTGAAGTGCCCACCTCTACGCAGTATTTT. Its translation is CSVEVPTSTQYF.

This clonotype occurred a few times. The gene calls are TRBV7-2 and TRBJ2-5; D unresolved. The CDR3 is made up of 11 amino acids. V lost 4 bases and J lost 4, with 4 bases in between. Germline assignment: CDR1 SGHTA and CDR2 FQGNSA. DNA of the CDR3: TGTGCCAGCAGCTCGTCAGAGACCCAGTACTTC. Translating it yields CASSSSETQYF. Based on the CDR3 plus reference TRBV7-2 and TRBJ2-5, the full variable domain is GAGVSQSPSNKVTEKGKDVELRCDPISGHTALYWYRQSLGQGLEFLIYFQGNSAPDKSGLPSDRFSAERTGGSVSTLTIQRTQQEDSAVYLCASSSSETQYFGPGTRLLVL.

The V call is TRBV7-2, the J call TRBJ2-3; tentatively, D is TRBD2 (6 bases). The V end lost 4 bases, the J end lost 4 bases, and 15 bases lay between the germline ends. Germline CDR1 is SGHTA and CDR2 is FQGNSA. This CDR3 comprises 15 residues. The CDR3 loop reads CASSSFLTGADTQYF. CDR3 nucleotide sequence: TGTGCCAGCAGCTCGTTCCTGACGGGAGCAGATACGCAGTATTTT.

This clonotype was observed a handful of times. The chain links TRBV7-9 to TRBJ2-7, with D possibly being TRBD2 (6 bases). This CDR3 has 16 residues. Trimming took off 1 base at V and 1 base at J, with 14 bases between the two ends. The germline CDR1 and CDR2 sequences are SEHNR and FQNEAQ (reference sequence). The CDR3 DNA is TGTGCCAGCAGCTTAGTGGCGGGGTTCTCGTCCTACGAGCAGTACTTC. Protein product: CASSLVAGFSSYEQYF.

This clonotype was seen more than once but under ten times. In DNA, the CDR3 is TGTGCCAGCAGTTTGGTTAACACTGAAGCTTTCTTT. As protein: CASSLVNTEAFF. V gene TRBV6-6 combines with J gene TRBJ1-1; D is undetermined. This CDR3 has 12 residues. V lost 4 bases and J 2 bases, leaving 5 bases between the germline ends. The germline gives CDR1 MNHNY, CDR2 SVGAGI (reference sequence).

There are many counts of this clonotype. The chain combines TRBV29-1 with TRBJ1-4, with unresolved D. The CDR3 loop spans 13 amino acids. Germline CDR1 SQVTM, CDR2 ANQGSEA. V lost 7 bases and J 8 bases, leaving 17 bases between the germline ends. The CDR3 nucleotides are TGCAGCGCCCTCCCCGAGCGAGGCGAAAAACTGTTTTTT. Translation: CSALPERGEKLFF. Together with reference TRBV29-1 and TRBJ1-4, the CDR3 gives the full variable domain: SAVISQKPSRDICQRGTSLTIQCQVDSQVTMMFWYRQQPGQSLTLIATANQGSEATYESGFVIDKFPISRPNLTFSTLTVSNMSPEDSSIYLCSALPERGEKLFFGSGTQLSVL.

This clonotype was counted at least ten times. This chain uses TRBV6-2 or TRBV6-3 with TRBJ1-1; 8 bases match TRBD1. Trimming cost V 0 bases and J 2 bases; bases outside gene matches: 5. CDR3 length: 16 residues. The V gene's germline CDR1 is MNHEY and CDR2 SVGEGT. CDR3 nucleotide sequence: TGTGCCAGCAGTTACTCCGATTCAGGGGGCAACACTGAAGCTTTCTTT. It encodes CASSYSDSGGNTEAFF.

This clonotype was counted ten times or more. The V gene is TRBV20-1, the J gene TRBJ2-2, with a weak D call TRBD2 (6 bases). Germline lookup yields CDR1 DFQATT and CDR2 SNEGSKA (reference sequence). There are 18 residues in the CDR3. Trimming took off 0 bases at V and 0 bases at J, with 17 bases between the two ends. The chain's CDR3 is CSARDTSRRAANTGELFF. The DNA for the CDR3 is TGCAGTGCTAGAGACACTAGCAGGAGGGCCGCGAACACCGGGGAGCTGTTTTTT.

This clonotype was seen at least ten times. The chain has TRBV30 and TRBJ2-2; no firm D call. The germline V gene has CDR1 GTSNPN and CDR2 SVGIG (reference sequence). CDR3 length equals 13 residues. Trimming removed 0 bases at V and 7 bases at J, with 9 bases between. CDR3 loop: CAWSVLLDGELFF. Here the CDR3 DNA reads TGTGCCTGGAGTGTCCTTCTGGACGGGGAGCTGTTTTTT.

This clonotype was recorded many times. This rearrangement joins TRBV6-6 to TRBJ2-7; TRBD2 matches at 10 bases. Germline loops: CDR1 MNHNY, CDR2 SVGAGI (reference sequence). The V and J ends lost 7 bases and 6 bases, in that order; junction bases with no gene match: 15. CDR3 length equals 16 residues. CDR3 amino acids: CASTTRVAGGSREQYF. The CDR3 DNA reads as TGTGCCAGCACCACTCGGGTAGCGGGGGGTTCTCGCGAGCAGTACTTC.

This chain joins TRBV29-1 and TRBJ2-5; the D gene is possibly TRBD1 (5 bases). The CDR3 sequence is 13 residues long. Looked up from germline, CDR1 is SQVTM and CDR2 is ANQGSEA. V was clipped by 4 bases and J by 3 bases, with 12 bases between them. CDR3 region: CSVVQVFKETQYF. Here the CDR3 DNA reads TGCAGCGTTGTACAGGTTTTCAAAGAGACCCAGTACTTC.

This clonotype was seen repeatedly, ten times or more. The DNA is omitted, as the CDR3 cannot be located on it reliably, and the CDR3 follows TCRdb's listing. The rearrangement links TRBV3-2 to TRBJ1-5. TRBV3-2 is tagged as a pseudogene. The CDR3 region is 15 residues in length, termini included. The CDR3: CASSQVGGGNQPQHF.

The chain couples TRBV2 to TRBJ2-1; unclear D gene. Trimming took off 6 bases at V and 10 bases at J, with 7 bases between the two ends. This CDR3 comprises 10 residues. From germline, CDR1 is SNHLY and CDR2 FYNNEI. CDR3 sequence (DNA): TGTGCCAGCAGCACACTCGAGCAGTTCTTC. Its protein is CASSTLEQFF.

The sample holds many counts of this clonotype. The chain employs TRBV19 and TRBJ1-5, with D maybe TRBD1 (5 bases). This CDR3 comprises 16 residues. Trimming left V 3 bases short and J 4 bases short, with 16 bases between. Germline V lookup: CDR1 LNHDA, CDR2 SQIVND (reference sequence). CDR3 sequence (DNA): TGTGCCAGTAGTATGAACGCTGGGGCCACTAATCAGCCCCAGCATTTT. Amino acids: CASSMNAGATNQPQHF.

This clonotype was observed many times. The CDR3 sequence is CSARHSSGANVLTF. The CDR3 nucleotides read TGCAGTGCTAGGCACTCCTCTGGGGCCAACGTCCTGACTTTC. The V gene is TRBV20-1, the J gene TRBJ2-6; D remains ambiguous. The CDR3 consists of 14 residues. CDR1 and CDR2 from the germline V gene are DFQATT and SNEGSKA (reference sequence). Trimming shortened V by 3 bases and J by 0 bases, and 6 bases separated the two germline ends.

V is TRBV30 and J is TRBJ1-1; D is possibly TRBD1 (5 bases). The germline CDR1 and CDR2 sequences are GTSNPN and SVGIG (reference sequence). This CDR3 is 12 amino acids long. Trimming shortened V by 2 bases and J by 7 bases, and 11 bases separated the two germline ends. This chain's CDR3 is CAWSKGRYEAFF. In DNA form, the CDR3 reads TGTGCCTGGAGTAAGGGACGGTATGAAGCTTTCTTT. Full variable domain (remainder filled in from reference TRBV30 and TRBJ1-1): SQTIHQWPATLVQPVGSPLSLECTVEGTSNPNLYWYRQAAGRGLQLLFYSVGIGQISSEVPQNLSASRPQDRQFILSSKKLLLSDSGFYLCAWSKGRYEAFFGQGTRLTVV.

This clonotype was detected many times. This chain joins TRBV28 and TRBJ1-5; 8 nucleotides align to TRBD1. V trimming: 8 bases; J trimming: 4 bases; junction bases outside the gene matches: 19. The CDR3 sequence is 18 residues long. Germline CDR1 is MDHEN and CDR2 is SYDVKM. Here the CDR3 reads CASRQGIGGIYSNQPQHF. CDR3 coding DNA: TGTGCCAGCCGACAGGGGATTGGGGGTATATACTCGAATCAGCCCCAGCATTTT.

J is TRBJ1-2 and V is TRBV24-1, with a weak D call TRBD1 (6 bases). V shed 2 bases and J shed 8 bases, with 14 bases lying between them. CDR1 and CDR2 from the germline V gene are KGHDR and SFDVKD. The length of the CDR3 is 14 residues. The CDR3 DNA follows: TGTGCCACCAGTGATTCGAGCAGGGGAGGAGGCTACACCTTC. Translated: CATSDSSRGGGYTF.

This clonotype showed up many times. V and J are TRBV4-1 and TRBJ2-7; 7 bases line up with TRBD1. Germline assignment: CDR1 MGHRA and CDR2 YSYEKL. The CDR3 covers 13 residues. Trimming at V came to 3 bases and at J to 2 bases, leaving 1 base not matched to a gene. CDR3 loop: CASSHGTAYEQYF. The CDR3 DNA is TGCGCCAGCAGCCACGGGACAGCCTACGAGCAGTACTTC.

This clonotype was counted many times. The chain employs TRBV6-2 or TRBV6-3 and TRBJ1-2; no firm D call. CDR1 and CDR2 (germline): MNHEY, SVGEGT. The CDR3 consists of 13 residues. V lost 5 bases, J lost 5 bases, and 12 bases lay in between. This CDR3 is CASSIDAKYGYTF. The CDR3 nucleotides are TGTGCCAGCAGTATTGACGCGAAGTATGGCTACACCTTC.

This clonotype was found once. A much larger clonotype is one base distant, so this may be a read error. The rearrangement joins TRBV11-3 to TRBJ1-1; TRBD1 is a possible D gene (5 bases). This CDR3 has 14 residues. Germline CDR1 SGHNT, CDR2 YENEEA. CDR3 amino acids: CVSSFQQENTEAFF. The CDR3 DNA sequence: TGTGTCAGCAGCTTCCAACAGGAGAACACTGAAGCTTTCTTT. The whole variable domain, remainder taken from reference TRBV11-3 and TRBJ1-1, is EAGVVQSPRYKIIEKKQPVAFWCNPISGHNTLYWYLQNLGQGPELLIRYENEEAVDDSQLPKDRFSAERLKGVDSTLKIQPAELGDSAVYLCVSSFQQENTEAFFGQGTRLTVV.

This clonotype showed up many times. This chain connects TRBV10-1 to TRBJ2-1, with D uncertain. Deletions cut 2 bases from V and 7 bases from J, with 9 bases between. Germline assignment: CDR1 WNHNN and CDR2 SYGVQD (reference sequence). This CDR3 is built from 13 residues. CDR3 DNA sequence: TGCGCCAGCAGTGAGCCTTACTGGAATGAGCAGTTCTTC. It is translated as CASSEPYWNEQFF.

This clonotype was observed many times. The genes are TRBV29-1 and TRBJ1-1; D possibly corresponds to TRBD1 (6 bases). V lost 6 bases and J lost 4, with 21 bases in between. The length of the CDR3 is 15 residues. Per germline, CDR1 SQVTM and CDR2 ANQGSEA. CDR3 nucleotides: TGCAGCGTCTCCGGGACACTCGAGCGCGGCACTGAAGCTTTCTTT. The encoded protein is CSVSGTLERGTEAFF. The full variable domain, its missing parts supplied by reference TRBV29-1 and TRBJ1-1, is SAVISQKPSRDICQRGTSLTIQCQVDSQVTMMFWYRQQPGQSLTLIATANQGSEATYESGFVIDKFPISRPNLTFSTLTVSNMSPEDSSIYLCSVSGTLERGTEAFFGQGTRLTVV.

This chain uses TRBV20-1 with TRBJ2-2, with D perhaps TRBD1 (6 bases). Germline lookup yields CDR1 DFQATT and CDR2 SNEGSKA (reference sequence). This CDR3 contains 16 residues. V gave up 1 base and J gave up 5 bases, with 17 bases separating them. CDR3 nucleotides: TGCAGTGCTAGAGGGGCCGGGACACCCAATACCGGGGAGCTGTTTTTT. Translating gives CSARGAGTPNTGELFF.

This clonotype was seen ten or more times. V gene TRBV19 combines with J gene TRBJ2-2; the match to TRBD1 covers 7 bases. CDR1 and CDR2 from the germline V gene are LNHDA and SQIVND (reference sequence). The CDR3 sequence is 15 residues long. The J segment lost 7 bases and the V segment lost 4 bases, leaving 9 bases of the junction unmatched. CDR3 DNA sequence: TGTGCCAGTAGTAAACCGGGACAGATCGTCGGGGAGCTGTTTTTT. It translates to CASSKPGQIVGELFF. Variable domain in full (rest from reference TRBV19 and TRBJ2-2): DGGITQSPKYLFRKEGQNVTLSCEQNLNHDAMYWYRQDPGQGLRLIYYSQIVNDFQKGDIAEGYSVSREKKESFPLTVTSAQKNPTAFYLCASSKPGQIVGELFFGEGSRLTVL.

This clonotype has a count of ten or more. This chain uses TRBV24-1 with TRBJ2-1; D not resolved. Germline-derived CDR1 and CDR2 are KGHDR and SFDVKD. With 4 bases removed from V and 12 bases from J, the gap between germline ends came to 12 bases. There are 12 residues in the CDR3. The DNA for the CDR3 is TGTGCCACCAGTGACAACCTACGAGGGCAGTTCTTC. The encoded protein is CATSDNLRGQFF.